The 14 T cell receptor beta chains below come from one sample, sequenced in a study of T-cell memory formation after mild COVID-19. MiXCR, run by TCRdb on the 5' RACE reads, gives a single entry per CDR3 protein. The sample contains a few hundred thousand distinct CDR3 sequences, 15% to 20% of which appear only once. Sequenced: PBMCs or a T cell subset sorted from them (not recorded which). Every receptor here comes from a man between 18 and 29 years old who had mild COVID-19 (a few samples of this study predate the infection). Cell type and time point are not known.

CDR3 nucleotide sequence: TGCAGCGCCGTAACGGGACAGGGTATAAGGATGAACACTGAAGCTTTCTTT. Translation gives CSAVTGQGIRMNTEAFF. The chain employs TRBV29-1 and TRBJ1-1, with TRBD1 matching 9 bases. Per the germline V gene, CDR1 is SQVTM and CDR2 is ANQGSEA. This CDR3 is 17 amino acids long. The V gene end was trimmed by 7 bases and the J gene end by 0 bases; junction bases not matched to a gene: 15.

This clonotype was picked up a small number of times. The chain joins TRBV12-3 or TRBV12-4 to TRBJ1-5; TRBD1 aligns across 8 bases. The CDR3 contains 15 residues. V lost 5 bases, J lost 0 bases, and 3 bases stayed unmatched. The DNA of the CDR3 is TGTGCCAGCAGTCCGGACAGGGTTAGCAATCAGCCCCAGCATTTT. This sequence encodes CASSPDRVSNQPQHF.

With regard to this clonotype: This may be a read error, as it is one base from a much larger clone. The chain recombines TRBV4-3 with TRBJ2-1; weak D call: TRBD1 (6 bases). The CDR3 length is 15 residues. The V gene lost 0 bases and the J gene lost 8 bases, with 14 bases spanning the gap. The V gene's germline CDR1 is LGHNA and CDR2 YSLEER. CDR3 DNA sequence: TGCGCCAGCAGCCAAGATGACAGGTGGATCGATGAGCAGTTCTTC. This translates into CASSQDDRWIDEQFF.

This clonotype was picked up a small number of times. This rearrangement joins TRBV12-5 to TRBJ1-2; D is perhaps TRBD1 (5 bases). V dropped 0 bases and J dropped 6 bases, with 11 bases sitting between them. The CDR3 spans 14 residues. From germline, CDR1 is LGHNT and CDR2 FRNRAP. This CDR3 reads CASGLVPGPDGYTF. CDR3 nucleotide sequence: TGTGCTAGTGGTTTGGTGCCAGGGCCTGATGGCTACACCTTC.

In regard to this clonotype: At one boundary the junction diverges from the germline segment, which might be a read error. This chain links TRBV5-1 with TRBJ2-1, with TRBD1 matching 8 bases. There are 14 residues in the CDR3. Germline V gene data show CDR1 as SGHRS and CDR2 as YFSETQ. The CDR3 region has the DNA TGCGACAGCAGCTTGAGGCAGGGGGCATTTGAGCAGTTCTTC. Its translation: CDSSLRQGAFEQFF. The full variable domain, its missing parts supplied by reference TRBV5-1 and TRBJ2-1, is KAGVTQTPRYLIKTRGQQVTLSCSPISGHRSVSWYQQTPGQGLQFLFEYFSETQRNKGNFPGRFSGRQFSNSRSEMNVSTLELGDSALYLCDSSLRQGAFEQFFGPGTRLTVL.

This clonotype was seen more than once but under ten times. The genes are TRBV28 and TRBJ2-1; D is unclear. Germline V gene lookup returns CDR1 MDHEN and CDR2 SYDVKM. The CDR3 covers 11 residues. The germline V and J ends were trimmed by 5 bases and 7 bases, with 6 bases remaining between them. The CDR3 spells CASSVQNEQFF. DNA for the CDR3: TGTGCCAGCAGTGTCCAGAATGAGCAGTTCTTC.

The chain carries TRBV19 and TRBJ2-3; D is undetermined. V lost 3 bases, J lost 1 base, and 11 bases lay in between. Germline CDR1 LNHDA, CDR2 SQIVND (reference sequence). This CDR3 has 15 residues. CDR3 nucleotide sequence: TGTGCCAGTAGTATCTTTGGGCAGGGCACAGATACGCAGTATTTT. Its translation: CASSIFGQGTDTQYF.

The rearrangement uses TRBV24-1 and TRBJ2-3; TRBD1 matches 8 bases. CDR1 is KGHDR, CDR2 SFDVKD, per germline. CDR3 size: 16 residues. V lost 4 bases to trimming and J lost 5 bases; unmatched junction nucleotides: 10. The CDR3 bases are TGTGCCACCAGTGACCCCCACGGGACAGGTGGAGATACGCAGTATTTT. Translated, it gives CATSDPHGTGGDTQYF.

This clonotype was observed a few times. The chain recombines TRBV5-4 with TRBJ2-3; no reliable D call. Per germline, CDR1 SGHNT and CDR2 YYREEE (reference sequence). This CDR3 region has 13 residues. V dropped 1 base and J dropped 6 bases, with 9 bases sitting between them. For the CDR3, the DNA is TGTGCCAGCAGCTTGTTGACCGAGGATACGCAGTATTTT. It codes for CASSLLTEDTQYF.

This CDR3 reads CASSYRGMTAFF. The CDR3 nucleotides read TGTGCCAGCAGTTACAGGGGCATGACAGCTTTCTTT. The chain couples TRBV12-3 or TRBV12-4 to TRBJ1-1; 7 nucleotides align to TRBD1. After removal of 4 bases from V and 10 bases from J, the junction contained 6 bases not matched to a gene. This CDR3 spans 12 amino acids.

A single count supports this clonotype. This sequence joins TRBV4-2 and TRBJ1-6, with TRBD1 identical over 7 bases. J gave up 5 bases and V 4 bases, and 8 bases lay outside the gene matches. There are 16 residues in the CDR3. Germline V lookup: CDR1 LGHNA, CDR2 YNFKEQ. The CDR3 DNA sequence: TGTGCCAGCAGCCTCTTATACAGGGGAAATAATTCACCCCTCCACTTT. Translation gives CASSLLYRGNNSPLHF.

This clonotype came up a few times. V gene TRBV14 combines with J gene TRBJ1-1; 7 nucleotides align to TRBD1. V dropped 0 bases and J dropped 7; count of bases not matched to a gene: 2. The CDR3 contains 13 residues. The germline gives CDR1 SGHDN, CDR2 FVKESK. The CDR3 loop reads CASSQDRDSEAFF. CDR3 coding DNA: TGTGCCAGCAGCCAAGACCGGGACAGTGAAGCTTTCTTT. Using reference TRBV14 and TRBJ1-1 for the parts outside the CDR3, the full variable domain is EAGVTQFPSHSVIEKGQTVTLRCDPISGHDNLYWYRRVMGKEIKFLLHFVKESKQDESGMPNNRFLAERTGGTYSTLKVQPAELEDSGVYFCASSQDRDSEAFFGQGTRLTVV.

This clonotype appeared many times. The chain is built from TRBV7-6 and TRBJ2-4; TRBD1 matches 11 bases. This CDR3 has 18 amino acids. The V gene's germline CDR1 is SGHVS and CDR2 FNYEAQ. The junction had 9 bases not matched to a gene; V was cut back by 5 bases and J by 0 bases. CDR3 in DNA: TGTGCCAGCAGCCTCCGGACAGGGGGCTCCCGAGCCAAAAACATTCAGTACTTC. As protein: CASSLRTGGSRAKNIQYF.

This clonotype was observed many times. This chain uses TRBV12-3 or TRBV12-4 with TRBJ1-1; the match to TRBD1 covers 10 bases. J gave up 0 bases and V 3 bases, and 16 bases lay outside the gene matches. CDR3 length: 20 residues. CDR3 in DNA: TGTGCCAGCAGTTTTCTTAGGGGCGGGACAGGGGATCTCGTGAACACTGAAGCTTTCTTT. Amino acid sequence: CASSFLRGGTGDLVNTEAFF.